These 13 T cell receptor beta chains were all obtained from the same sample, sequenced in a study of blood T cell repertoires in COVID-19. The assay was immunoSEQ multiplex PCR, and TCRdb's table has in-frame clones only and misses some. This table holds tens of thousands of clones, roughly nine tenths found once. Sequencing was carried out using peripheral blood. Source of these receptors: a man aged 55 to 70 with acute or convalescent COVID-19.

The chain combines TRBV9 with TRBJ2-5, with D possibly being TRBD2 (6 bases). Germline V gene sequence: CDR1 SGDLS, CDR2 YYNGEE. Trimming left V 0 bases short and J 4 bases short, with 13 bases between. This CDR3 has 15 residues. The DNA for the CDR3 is TGTGCCAGCAGCGTAGCAGGAGGGAAGGGAGAGACCCAGTACTTC. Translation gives CASSVAGGKGETQYF.

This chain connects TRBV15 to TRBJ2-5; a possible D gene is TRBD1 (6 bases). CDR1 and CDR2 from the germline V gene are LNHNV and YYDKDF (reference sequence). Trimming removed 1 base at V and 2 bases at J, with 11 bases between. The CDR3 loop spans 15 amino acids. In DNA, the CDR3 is TGTGCCACCAGCAGAGGGGGAAGGGGGCAAGAGACCCAGTACTTC. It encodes CATSRGGRGQETQYF.

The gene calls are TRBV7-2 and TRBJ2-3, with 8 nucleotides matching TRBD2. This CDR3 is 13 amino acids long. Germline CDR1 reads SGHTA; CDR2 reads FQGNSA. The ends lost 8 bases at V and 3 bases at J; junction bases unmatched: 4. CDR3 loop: CASGRGATDTQYF. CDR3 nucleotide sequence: TGTGCCAGCGGGCGGGGGGCAACAGATACGCAGTATTTT.

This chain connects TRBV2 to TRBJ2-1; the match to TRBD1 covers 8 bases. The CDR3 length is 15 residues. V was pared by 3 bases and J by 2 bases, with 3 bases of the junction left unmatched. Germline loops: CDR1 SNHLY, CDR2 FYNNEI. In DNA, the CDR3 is TGTGCCAGCAGTGACAACAGGGGGGCCTACAATGAGCAGTTCTTC. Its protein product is CASSDNRGAYNEQFF.

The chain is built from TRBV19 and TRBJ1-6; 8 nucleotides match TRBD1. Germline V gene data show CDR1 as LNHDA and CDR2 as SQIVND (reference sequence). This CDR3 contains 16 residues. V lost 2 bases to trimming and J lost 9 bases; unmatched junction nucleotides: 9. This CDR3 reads CASSIQRGTGASPLHF. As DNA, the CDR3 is TGTGCCAGTAGTATACAACGGGGGACAGGAGCTTCACCCCTCCACTTT.

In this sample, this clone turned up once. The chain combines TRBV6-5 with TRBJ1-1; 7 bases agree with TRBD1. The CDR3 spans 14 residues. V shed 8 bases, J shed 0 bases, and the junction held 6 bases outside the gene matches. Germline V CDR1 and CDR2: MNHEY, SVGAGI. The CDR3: CASGIGGMNTEAFF. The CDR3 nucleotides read TGTGCCAGCGGGATAGGGGGCATGAACACTGAAGCTTTCTTT.

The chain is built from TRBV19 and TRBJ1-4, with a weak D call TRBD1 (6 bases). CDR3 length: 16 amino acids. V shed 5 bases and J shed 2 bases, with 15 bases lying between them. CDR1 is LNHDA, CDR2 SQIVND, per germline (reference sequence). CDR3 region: CASSARTTGTNEKLFF. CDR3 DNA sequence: TGTGCCAGTAGTGCCCGAACGACAGGCACTAATGAAAAACTGTTTTTT.

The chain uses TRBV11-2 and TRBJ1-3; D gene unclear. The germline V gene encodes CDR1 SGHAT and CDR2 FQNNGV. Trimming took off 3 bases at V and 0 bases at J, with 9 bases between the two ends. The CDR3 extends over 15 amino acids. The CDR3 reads CASSFRTISGNTIYF. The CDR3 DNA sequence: TGTGCCAGCAGCTTCCGAACAATCTCTGGAAACACCATATATTTT.

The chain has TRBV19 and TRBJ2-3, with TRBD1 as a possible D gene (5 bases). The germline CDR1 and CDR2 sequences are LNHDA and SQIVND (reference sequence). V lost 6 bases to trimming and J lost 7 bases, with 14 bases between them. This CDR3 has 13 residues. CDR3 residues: CASSPTGQNTQYF. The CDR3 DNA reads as TGTGCCAGTAGCCCAACAGGACAAAATACGCAGTATTTT.

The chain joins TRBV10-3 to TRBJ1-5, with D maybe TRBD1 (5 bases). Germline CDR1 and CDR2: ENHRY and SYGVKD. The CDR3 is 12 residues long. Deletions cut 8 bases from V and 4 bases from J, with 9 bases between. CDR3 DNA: TGTGCCATCGGCAGGGATAATCAGCCCCAGCATTTT. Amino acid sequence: CAIGRDNQPQHF.

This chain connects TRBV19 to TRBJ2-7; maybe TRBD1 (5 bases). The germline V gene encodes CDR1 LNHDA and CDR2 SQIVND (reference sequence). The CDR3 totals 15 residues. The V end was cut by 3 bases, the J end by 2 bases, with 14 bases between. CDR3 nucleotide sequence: TGTGCCAGTAGTATCGCCACGGACACCACCTACGAGCAGTACTTC. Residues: CASSIATDTTYEQYF.

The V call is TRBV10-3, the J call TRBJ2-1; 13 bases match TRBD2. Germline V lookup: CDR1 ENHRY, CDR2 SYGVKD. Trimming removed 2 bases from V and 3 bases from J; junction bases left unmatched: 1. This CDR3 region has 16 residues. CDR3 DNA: TGTGCCATCAGTGAGACTAGCGGGGGGGACTACAATGAGCAGTTCTTC. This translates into CAISETSGGDYNEQFF.

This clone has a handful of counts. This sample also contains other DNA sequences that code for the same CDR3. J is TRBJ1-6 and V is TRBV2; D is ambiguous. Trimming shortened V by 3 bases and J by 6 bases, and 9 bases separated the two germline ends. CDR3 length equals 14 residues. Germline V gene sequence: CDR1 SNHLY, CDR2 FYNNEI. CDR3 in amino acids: CASSEGRINSPLHF. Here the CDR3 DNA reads TGTGCCAGCAGTGAGGGCAGAATTAATTCACCCCTCCACTTT.